This TCR beta chain derives from a study of tumor and adjacent non-tumor tissue in lung cancer. Study-level points and caveats: Shorter survival was associated with higher TCR diversity in tumors.

Three rounds of nested PCR, following a modified ARM-PCR protocol, produced the TCRbeta library. TCRdb independently ran MiXCR on the multiplex PCR reads; one entry per CDR3 protein. The sample shows 120,000 or so distinct CDR3 sequences, about 66% of them seen only once. No cell sorting was done before RNA was extracted from the tissue. As for this clonotype: The antigen is not known. Sequence at one end of the junction differs from germline and may be a read error.

CDR3 length: 14 amino acids. Germline CDR1 MNHNS, CDR2 SASEGT. This receptor was obtained from a man younger than 40 with non-small cell lung cancer. Sequencing was performed on lung tumor tissue. This sequence joins TRBV6-1 and TRBJ1-1, with D possibly being TRBD1 (5 bases). CDR3 amino acids: CASSEAPDGTETFF. The CDR3 DNA is TGTGCTAGCAGTGAAGCTCCCGACGGGACTGAAACTTTCTTT.